This T cell receptor (beta chain) was recovered during a study of regulatory T cells in long-lasting Graves disease. CDR3 length: 15 amino acids. The germline V gene has CDR1 SGHRS and CDR2 YFSETQ. V was cut by 4 bases and J by 3 bases, with 14 bases left in between. Time point denoted: persistent/refractory GD, antithyroid drugs over 5 years with positive TRAb. Researchers made the TCR library from RNA that was extracted from PBMCs. This clonotype occurred a few times. The TCR beta library used iRepertoire HTBI primers with Arm-PCR amplification of CDR3. In TCRdb, the multiplex PCR reads were re-called with MiXCR into one record per CDR3 protein. The sample holds a few hundred thousand distinct CDR3 sequences; around 24% are singletons and the top ten take approximately 28%.

Sequenced material: peripheral blood mononuclear cells (PBMCs), taken when the disease was refractory, from a patient treated with antithyroid drugs. This sequence originates from a female donor with Graves disease. The J gene is TRBJ1-3, the V gene TRBV5-1; D is undetermined. The CDR3 nucleotides are TGCGCCAGCAGCCCGGGTCGGGTCAGTGGAAACACCATATATTTT. Translation: CASSPGRVSGNTIYF.